Listed here is a single T cell receptor beta chain. No antigen is known for it. TCRdb ran MiXCR on the 5' RACE reads and lists one entry per CDR3 protein. Here the sample spans about 560,000 distinct CDR3 sequences, about 18% being singletons. Germline trimming cut 5 bases from V and 5 bases from J; bases unmatched to any gene: 11. CDR1 and CDR2 from the germline V gene are SGHNT and YENEEA. CDR3 length: 16 residues. This sample stems from a study of T-cell memory formation after mild COVID-19. General study points: Proof of SARS-CoV-2 specificity was absent for the second-wave clones that crested on day 37. Pre-infection memory showed some responding clones, and this suggested that cross-reactive memory joined.

The sample comprised PBMCs or a T cell subset sorted from them (not recorded which). The rearrangement joins TRBV11-3 to TRBJ1-1; 10 bases match TRBD1. This receptor was identified in an adult woman who had mild COVID-19 (a few samples of this study predate the infection). Cell type and time point are not known. The CDR3 reads CASSQIPRTGGTEAFF. CDR3 sequence (DNA): TGTGCCAGCAGCCAAATTCCCCGGACAGGGGGGACTGAAGCTTTCTTT.